This entry lists 8 T cell receptor beta chains sequenced from one sample in a study of early T cells in non-severe SARS-CoV-2 infection. TCRdb re-called the 5' RACE reads through MiXCR, storing one row per CDR3 protein. Found here are around 78,000 distinct CDR3 sequences, around 15% of them singletons; the top ten hold 3%. Input material: whole blood. Receptor source: an adult who was a healthcare worker with PCR-confirmed SARS-CoV-2 infection or an uninfected control (not recorded which).

In this sample, this clonotype turned up many times. CDR3 DNA sequence: TGTGCCAGCAGCTTAGGGCTAGCGGGGGCTGAGCAGTTCTTC. Amino acid sequence: CASSLGLAGAEQFF. The rearrangement links TRBV11-3 to TRBJ2-1; 10 bases agree with TRBD2. J was trimmed by 9 bases and V by 1 base; bases with no gene match: 3. Germline CDR1 SGHNT, CDR2 YENEEA. The length of the CDR3 is 14 residues.

This clonotype was found many times. The chain uses TRBV29-1 and TRBJ1-1; D not resolved. Germline CDR1 reads SQVTM; CDR2 reads ANQGSEA. There are 12 residues in the CDR3. Trimming left V 6 bases short and J 5 bases short, with 13 bases between. The CDR3 region has the DNA TGCAGCGTCGCCGGGCCCAGGACTGAAGCTTTCTTT. The encoded protein is CSVAGPRTEAFF.

This clonotype has at least ten counts. The chain is built from TRBV3-1 and TRBJ1-1, with a possible D match to TRBD1 (5 bases). This CDR3 is built from 17 residues. The V gene lost 4 bases and the J gene lost 1 base, with 19 bases spanning the gap. Germline lookup yields CDR1 LGHDT and CDR2 YNNKEL (reference sequence). The CDR3 DNA reads TGTGCCAGCAGCCGTCGGGGGAGGCGAAGACAGAACACTGAAGCTTTCTTT. Protein: CASSRRGRRRQNTEAFF.

This clonotype was seen a handful of times. Written as DNA, the CDR3 is TGTGCCAGCAGCCCTTCCGGAGAGACCCAGTACTTC. Its protein product is CASSPSGETQYF. The chain links TRBV7-2 to TRBJ2-5; no clear D. The CDR3 has 12 residues. Trimming left V 5 bases short and J 4 bases short, with 8 bases between. CDR1 SGHTA and CDR2 FQGNSA come from the germline V gene. The variable domain in full, with the rest retrieved from reference TRBV7-2 and TRBJ2-5, is GAGVSQSPSNKVTEKGKDVELRCDPISGHTALYWYRQSLGQGLEFLIYFQGNSAPDKSGLPSDRFSAERTGGSVSTLTIQRTQQEDSAVYLCASSPSGETQYFGPGTRLLVL.

This clonotype came up many times. The chain has TRBV11-2 and TRBJ2-2; no firm D call. This CDR3 spans 12 amino acids. The V gene's germline CDR1 is SGHAT and CDR2 FQNNGV. Trimming stripped 0 bases from V and 7 bases from J, with 3 bases between. The CDR3 loop reads CASSLEVGELFF. Written as DNA, the CDR3 is TGTGCCAGCAGCTTAGAGGTCGGGGAGCTGTTTTTT.

This chain joins TRBV19 and TRBJ2-1, with 10 bases that match TRBD2. This CDR3 comprises 13 residues. Per germline, CDR1 LNHDA and CDR2 SQIVND (reference sequence). CDR3 sequence (DNA): TGTGTCAGCCACCCCCGGACTAGCGGTGAGCAGTTCTTC. Translated: CVSHPRTSGEQFF.

V and J are TRBV11-2 and TRBJ2-1, with TRBD2 matching 12 bases. This CDR3 has 15 residues. The trim removed 8 bases at V and 3 bases at J, leaving 5 bases unmatched. CDR1 and CDR2 (germline): SGHAT, FQNNGV. CDR3 protein: CASRLAGANYNEQFF. The CDR3, as DNA: TGTGCCAGCCGACTAGCGGGAGCCAACTACAATGAGCAGTTCTTC.

Here the CDR3 DNA reads TGTGCCAGCAGTTTTGAGAGTTATCAGCCCCAGCATTTT. Translated, it gives CASSFESYQPQHF. The chain links TRBV12-3 or TRBV12-4 to TRBJ1-5, with D unresolved. The length of the CDR3 is 13 residues. Trimming left V 3 bases short and J 5 bases short, with 8 bases between.